This TCR beta chain is drawn from a study of STAT3 mutations in large granular lymphocyte leukemia. Overall study: Among longitudinally sequenced T-LGLL patients, roughly half had canonical activating STAT3 mutations detected. Overall study findings and caveats: Every T-LGLL patient had at least one immunodominant TCRbeta clonotype. Treatment regimens differed across patients between samplings.

This CDR3 is built from 17 residues. The J segment lost 5 bases and the V segment lost 5 bases, leaving 13 bases of the junction unmatched. Germline CDR1 reads MNHEY; CDR2 reads SMNVEV (reference sequence). Only in-frame clones appear in the TCRdb table, and some are missing; sequencing was by immunoSEQ multiplex PCR. Of under 15,000 clones in the sample, about 84% are singletons; the top ten hold around 50%. There are a few counts of this clone. No antigen is known for it. This clonotype was sampled from a man between 60 and 75 years old with T-cell large granular lymphocyte leukemia. Some clones in this sample may be carry-over from other donors' samples. The specimen was peripheral blood mononuclear cells. The chain has TRBV27 and TRBJ1-2; the match to TRBD1 covers 11 bases. DNA of the CDR3: TGTGCCAGCAGTAGGGGGGACAGGGGGTCCTCATCGTATGGCTACACCTTC. It translates to CASSRGDRGSSSYGYTF.